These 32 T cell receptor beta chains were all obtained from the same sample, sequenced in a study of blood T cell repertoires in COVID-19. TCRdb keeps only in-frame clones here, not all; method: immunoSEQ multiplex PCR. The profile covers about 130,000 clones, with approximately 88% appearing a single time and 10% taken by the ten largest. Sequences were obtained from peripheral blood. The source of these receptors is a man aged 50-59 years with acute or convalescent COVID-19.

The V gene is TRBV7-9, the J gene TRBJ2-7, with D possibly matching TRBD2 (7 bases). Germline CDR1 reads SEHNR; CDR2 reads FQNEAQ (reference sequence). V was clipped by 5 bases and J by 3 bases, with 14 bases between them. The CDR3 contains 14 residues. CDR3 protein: CASSPNRGGYEQYF. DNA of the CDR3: TGTGCCAGCAGCCCAAATAGGGGGGGCTACGAGCAGTACTTC.

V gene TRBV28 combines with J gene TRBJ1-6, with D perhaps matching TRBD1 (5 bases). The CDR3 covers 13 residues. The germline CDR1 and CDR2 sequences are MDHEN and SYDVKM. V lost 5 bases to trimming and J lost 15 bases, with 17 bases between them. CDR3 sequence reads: CASSLGRDPILHF. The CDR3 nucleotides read TGTGCCAGCAGTCTAGGGAGGGACCCAATCCTCCACTTT.

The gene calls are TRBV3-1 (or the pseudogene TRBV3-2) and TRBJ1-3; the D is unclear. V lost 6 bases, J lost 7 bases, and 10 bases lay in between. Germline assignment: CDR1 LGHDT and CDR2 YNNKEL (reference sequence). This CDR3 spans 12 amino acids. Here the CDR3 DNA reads TGTGCCAGCAGTACCCCAGCGAACACCATATATTTT. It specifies CASSTPANTIYF.

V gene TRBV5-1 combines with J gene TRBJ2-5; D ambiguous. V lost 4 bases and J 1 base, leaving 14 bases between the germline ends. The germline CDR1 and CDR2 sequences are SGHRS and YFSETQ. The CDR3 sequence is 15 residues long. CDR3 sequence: CASSPGSQAQETQYF. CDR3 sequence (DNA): TGCGCCAGCAGCCCCGGGTCCCAAGCCCAAGAGACCCAGTACTTC.

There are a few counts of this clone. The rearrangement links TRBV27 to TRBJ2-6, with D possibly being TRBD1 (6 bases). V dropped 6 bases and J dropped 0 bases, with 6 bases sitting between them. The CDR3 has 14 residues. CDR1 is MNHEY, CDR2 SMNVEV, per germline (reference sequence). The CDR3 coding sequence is TGTGCCAGCAGGACAGGCTCTGGGGCCAACGTCCTGACTTTC. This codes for CASRTGSGANVLTF.

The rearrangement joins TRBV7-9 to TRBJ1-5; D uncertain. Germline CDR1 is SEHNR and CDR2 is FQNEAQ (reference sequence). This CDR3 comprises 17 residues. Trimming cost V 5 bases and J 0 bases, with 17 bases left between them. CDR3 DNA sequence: TGTGCCAGCAGCCCCGCCCAGGCAGTTGATAGCAATCAGCCCCAGCATTTT. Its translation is CASSPAQAVDSNQPQHF.

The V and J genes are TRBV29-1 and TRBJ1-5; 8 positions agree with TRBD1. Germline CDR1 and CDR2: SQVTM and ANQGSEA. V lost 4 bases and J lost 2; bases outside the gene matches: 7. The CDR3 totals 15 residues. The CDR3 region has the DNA TGCAGCGTTGGGGACAGGCTTGGTGGCAATCAGCCCCAGCATTTT. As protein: CSVGDRLGGNQPQHF.

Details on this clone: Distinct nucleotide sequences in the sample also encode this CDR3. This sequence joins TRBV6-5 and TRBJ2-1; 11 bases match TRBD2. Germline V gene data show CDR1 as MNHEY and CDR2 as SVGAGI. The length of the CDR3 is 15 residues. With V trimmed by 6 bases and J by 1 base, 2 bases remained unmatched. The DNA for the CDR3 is TGTGCCAGCAGAAGACTAGCGGGGTCCTACAATGAGCAGTTCTTC. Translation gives CASRRLAGSYNEQFF.

In nucleotides, the CDR3 is TGTGCCAGCTCACCCACGGACAGGGGGCCCTACGAGCAGTACTTC. Amino acid sequence: CASSPTDRGPYEQYF. This chain connects TRBV18 to TRBJ2-7; 11 bases match TRBD1. Trimming removed 3 bases from V and 2 bases from J; junction bases left unmatched: 3. This CDR3 is 15 amino acids long. CDR1 is KGHSH, CDR2 LQKENI, per germline.

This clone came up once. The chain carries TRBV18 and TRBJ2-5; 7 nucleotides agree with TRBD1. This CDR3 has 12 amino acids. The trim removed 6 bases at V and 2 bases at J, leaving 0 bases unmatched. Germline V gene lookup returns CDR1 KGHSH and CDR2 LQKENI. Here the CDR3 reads CASSGQQETQYF. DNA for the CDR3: TGTGCCAGCTCGGGACAGCAAGAGACCCAGTACTTC.

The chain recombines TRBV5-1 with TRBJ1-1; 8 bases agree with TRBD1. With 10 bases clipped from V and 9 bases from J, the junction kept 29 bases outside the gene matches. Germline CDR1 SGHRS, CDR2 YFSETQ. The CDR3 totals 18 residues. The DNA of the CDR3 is TGCGCCCTCAGCGGGGGGGAATGTGTCCAGACAGGGGCCCTGAAAGCTTTCTTT. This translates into CALSGGECVQTGALKAFF.

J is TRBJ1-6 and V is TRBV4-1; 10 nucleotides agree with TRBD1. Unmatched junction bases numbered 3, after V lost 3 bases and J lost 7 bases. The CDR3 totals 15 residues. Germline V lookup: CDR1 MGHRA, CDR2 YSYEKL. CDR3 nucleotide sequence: TGCGCCAGCAGCCACCTGGGACAGGGGAATTCACCCCTCCACTTT. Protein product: CASSHLGQGNSPLHF.

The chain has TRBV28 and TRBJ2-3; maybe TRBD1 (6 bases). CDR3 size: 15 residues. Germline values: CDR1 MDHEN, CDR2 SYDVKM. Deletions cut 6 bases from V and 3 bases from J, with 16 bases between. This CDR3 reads CASSHAGVLTDTQYF. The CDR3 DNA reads TGTGCCAGCAGCCACGCAGGGGTTTTAACAGATACGCAGTATTTT.

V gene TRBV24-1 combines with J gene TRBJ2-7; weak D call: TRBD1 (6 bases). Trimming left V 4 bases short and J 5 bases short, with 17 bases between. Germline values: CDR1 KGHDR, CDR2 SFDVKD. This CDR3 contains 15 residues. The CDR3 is CATSDSLEGDNEQYF. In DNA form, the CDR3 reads TGTGCCACCAGTGACTCCCTCGAAGGGGACAACGAGCAGTACTTC.

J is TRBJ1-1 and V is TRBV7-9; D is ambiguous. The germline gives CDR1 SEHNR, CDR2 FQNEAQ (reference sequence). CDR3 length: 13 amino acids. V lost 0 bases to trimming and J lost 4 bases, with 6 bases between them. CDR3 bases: TGTGCCAGCAGCTTAGCTGAGGGCACTGAAGCTTTCTTT. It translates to CASSLAEGTEAFF.

CDR3 sequence reads: CASSSVRGGTQYF. CDR3 nucleotide sequence: TGTGCCAGTAGTTCCGTCCGCGGGGGGACCCAGTACTTC. J is TRBJ2-5 and V is TRBV19; 7 bases align to TRBD2. Germline V gene sequence: CDR1 LNHDA, CDR2 SQIVND (reference sequence). Trimming cost V 5 bases and J 7 bases; bases outside gene matches: 7. The CDR3 sequence is 13 residues long.

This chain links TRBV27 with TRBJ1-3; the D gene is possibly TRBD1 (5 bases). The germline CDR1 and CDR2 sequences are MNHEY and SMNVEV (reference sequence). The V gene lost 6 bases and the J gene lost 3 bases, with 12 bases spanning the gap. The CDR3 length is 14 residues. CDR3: CASRPVQGGNTIYF. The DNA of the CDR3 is TGTGCCAGCAGGCCGGTTCAGGGTGGAAACACCATATATTTT.

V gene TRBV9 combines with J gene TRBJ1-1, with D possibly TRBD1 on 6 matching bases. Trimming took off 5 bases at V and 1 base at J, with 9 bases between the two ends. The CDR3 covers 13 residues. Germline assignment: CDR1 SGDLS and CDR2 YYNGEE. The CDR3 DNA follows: TGTGCCAGCAGGGGGGCACCGAACACTGAAGCTTTCTTT. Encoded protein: CASRGAPNTEAFF.

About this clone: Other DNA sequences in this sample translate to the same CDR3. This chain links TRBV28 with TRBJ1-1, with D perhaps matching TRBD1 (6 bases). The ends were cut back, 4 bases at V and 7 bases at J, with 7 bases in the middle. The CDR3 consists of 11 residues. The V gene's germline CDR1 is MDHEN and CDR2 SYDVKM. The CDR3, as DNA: TGTGCCAGCAGTTCCAGGGGTGAAGCTTTCTTT. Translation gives CASSSRGEAFF.

DNA of the CDR3: TGTGCCAGTAGTATAGAGTCTAGCGGGAGTGCTGAGCAGTTCTTC. This encodes CASSIESSGSAEQFF. The chain combines TRBV19 with TRBJ2-1, with 10 bases that match TRBD2. This CDR3 comprises 15 residues. V lost 0 bases to trimming and J lost 9 bases; unmatched junction nucleotides: 5. Germline values: CDR1 LNHDA, CDR2 SQIVND (reference sequence).

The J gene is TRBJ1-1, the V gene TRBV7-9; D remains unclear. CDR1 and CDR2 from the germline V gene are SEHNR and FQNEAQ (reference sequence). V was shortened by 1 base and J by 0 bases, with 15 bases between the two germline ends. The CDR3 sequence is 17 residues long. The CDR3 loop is CASSLGQIFQVNTEAFF. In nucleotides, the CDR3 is TGTGCCAGCAGCTTAGGGCAGATCTTTCAGGTGAACACTGAAGCTTTCTTT.

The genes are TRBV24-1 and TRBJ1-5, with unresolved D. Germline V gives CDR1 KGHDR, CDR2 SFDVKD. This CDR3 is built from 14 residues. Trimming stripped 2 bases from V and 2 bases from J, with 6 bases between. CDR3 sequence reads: CATSDYIGNQPQHF. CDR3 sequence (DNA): TGTGCCACCAGTGATTATATTGGCAATCAGCCCCAGCATTTT.

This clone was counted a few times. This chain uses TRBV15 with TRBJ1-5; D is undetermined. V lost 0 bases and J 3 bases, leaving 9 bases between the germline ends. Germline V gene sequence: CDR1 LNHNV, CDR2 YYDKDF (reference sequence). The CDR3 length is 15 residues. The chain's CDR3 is CATSRDRGFNQPQHF. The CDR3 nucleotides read TGTGCCACCAGCAGAGATCGAGGGTTCAATCAGCCCCAGCATTTT.

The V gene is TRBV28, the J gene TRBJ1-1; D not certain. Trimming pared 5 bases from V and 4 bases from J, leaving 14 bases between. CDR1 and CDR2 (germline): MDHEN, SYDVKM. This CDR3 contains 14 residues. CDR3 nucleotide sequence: TGTGCCAGCAGTACCCTTGTTAGAAGCACTGAAGCTTTCTTT. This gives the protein CASSTLVRSTEAFF.

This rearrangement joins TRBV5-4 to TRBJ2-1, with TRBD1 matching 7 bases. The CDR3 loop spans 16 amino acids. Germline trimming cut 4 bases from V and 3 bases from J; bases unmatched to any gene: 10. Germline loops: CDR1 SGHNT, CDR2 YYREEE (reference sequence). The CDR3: CASSLPPGTDYNEQFF. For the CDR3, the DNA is TGTGCCAGCAGCCTCCCCCCCGGGACAGACTACAATGAGCAGTTCTTC.

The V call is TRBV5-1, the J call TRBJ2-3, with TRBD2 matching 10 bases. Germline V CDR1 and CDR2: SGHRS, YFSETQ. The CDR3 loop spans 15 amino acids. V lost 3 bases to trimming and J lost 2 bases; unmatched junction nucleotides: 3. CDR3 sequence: CASSYSGRLTDTQYF. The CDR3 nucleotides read TGCGCCAGCAGCTATAGCGGGAGGCTCACAGATACGCAGTATTTT.

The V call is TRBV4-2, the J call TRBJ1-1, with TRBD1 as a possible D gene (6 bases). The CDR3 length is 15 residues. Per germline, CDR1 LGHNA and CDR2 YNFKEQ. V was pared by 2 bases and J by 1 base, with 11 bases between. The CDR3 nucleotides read TGTGCCAGCAGCCAATCCCGGGACACGAACACTGAAGCTTTCTTT. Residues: CASSQSRDTNTEAFF.

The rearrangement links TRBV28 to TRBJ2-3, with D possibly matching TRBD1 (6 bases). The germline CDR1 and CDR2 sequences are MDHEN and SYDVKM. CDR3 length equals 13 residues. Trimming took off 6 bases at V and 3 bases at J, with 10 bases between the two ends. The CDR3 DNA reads TGTGCCAGCAGACAGGGTGCGACAGATACGCAGTATTTT. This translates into CASRQGATDTQYF.

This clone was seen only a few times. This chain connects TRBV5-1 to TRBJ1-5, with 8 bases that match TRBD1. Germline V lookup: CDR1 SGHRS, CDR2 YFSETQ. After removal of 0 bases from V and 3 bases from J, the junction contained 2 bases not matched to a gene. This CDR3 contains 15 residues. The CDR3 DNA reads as TGCGCCAGCAGCTTGGGGACAGGGACCAATCAGCCCCAGCATTTT. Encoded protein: CASSLGTGTNQPQHF.

The CDR3 DNA follows: TGTGCCAGCAGAACAGGGGGCTCATGGGAGCAGTACTTC. Amino acid sequence: CASRTGGSWEQYF. V usage is TRBV6-6 and J usage is TRBJ2-7; 9 bases map to TRBD1. V trimming: 6 bases; J trimming: 7 bases; junction bases outside the gene matches: 7. Germline V gene data show CDR1 as MNHNY and CDR2 as SVGAGI (reference sequence). The CDR3 sequence is 13 residues long.

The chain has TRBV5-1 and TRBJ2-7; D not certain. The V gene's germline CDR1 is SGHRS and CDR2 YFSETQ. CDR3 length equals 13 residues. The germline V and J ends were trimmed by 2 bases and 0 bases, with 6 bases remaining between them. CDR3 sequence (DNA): TGCGCCAGCAGCTTTTTGAGCTCCTACGAGCAGTACTTC. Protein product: CASSFLSSYEQYF.

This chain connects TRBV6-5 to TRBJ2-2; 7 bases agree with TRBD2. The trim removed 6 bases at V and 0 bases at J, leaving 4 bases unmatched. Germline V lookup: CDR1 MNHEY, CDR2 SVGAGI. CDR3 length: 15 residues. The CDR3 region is CASRGGLANTGELFF. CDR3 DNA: TGTGCCAGCAGAGGCGGACTAGCGAACACCGGGGAGCTGTTTTTT.